This T cell receptor (beta chain) was observed in a study of tumor-infiltrating lymphocytes in oesophageal squamous cell carcinoma. Germline CDR1 is MDHEN and CDR2 is SYDVKM. The germline V and J ends were trimmed by 6 bases and 3 bases, with 22 bases remaining between them. The CDR3 contains 17 residues. MiXCR, applied by TCRdb to the PCR reads, yields one record per CDR3 protein. The table shows more than 15,000 distinct CDR3 sequences, with around 43% occurring only once. This clonotype was seen ten or more times. V usage is TRBV28 and J usage is TRBJ2-3; TRBD1 or TRBD2 may be the D gene (7 bases each). The sample comprised normal esophageal tissue next to the tumor. This clonotype was obtained from a female donor with esophageal squamous cell carcinoma. CDR3 sequence: CASSRQGLSRGTDTQYF. CDR3 DNA: TGTGCCAGCAGCCGACAGGGACTATCGAGGGGGACAGATACGCAGTATTTT.